The TCR beta chain described here comes from a study of shared clonotypes between healthy human individuals. This CDR3 has 12 residues. Trimming cost V 6 bases and J 5 bases, with 10 bases left between them. Germline V gene data show CDR1 as MNHNS and CDR2 as SASEGT. There are a few counts of this clone. Libraries were prepared by immunoSEQ multiplex PCR; TCRdb keeps only in-frame clonotypes and omits some of them. The sample has about 530,000 clones; about three quarters are singletons. The receptor was derived from a woman in her forties in good health. Some clones in this sample may be carry-over from other donors' samples. Sequenced sample: PBMCs. The chain has TRBV6-1 and TRBJ1-1, with D tentatively TRBD1 (5 bases). The CDR3 reads CASRGDGTEAFF. The CDR3 DNA reads as TGTGCCAGCAGGGGGGATGGAACTGAAGCTTTCTTT.